This TCR beta chain was retrieved from a study of blood T cell repertoires in COVID-19. Method: immunoSEQ multiplex PCR; TCRdb's copy keeps in-frame clones and lacks some. Here the sample spans 60,000 to 85,000 clones, roughly 86% being singletons. Germline V gene data show CDR1 as SEHNR and CDR2 as FQNEAQ (reference sequence). Trimming removed 1 base from V and 6 bases from J; junction bases left unmatched: 14. This CDR3 has 17 residues. Sequenced: peripheral blood. The chain is built from TRBV7-9 and TRBJ2-5, with TRBD1 identical over 7 bases. The source is a human donor in a cohort sampled during active COVID-19. In DNA, the CDR3 is TGTGCCAGCAGCTTAGTCCACCTGGGGCAGGGGGTGAAGACCCAGTACTTC. Translating gives CASSLVHLGQGVKTQYF.